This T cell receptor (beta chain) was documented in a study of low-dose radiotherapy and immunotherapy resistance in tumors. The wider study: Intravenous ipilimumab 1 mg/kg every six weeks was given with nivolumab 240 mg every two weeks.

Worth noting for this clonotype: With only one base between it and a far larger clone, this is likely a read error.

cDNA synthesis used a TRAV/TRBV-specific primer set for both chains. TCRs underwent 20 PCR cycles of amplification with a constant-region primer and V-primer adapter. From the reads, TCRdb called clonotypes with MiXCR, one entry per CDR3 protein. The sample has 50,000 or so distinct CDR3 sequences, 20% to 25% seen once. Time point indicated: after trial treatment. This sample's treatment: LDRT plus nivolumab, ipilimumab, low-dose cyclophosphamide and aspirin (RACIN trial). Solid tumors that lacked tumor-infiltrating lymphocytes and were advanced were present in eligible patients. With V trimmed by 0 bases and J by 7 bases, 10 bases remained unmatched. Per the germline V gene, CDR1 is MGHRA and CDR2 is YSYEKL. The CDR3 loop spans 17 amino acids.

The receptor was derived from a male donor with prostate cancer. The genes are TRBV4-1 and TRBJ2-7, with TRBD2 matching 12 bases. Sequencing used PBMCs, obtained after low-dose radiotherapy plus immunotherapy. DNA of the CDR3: TGCGCCAGCAGCCAAGAGGTACTAGCGGGGGGTGACAATGAGCAGTACTTC. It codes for CASSQEVLAGGDNEQYF.